This passage covers 12 T cell receptor beta chains from one sample sequenced in a study of CD8+ T cells in alopecia areata. Sequencing templates came from extracted RNA that was reverse transcribed into cDNA. Using immunoSEQ multiplex PCR, the repertoire was profiled, and TCRdb retains in-frame clones only, with some absent. Observed in the sample are 200,000 to 300,000 clones, none of them singletons. The study sorted pooled cutaneous lymph node cells by CD4, CD8alpha, NKG2D, NKG2ACE and other markers. Sample: CD4+ T cells sorted from a lymph node. These receptors originate from a C3H/HeJ mouse with alopecia areata. These mice share the MHC haplotype H2-k.

This clone was seen ten or more times. The listed genes are named as in mouse. With the read ending 4 residues before the CDR3 end, the germline J gene is used to fill in that end. This sequence joins TRBV17 and TRBJ2-3, with unresolved D. CDR1 is MNHDT and CDR2 is YYDKIL in the germline V gene. The CDR3 sequence is 12 residues long. V was clipped by 2 bases and J by 3 bases, with 3 bases between them. CDR3: CASSRPAETLYF. The CDR3 DNA, read in part, is TGTGCTAGCAGTAGACCAGCAGAA. Full variable domain (rest looked up from reference TRBV17 and TRBJ2-3): DTTVKQNPRYKLARVGKPVNLICSQTMNHDTMYWYQKKPNQAPKLLLFYYDKILNREADTFEKFQSSRPNNSFCSLYIGSAGLEYSAMYLCASSRPAETLYFGSGTRLTVL.

This clone was recorded a few times. Each gene name is a mouse one. The read ends 4 residues early relative to the CDR3; the germline J gene fills the gap. The rearrangement uses TRBV13-3 and TRBJ2-3, with D unclear. The germline CDR1 and CDR2 sequences are NNHDY and SYVADS. The CDR3 consists of 12 residues. CDR3 loop: CASSDQRETLYF. CDR3 DNA (partial): TGTGCCAGCAGTGATCAGAGAGAA.

For this clone: Mouse germline and gene names are used. The CDR3 goes on 4 residues after the read ends, and that part is filled in from the germline J gene. This CDR3 is also generated by other DNA sequences in the sample. The V gene is TRBV1, the J gene TRBJ2-5; 9 bases fit TRBD1. The V and J ends lost 3 bases and 0 bases, in that order; junction bases with no gene match: 1. The CDR3 extends over 15 amino acids. Germline CDR1 is NSQYPW and CDR2 is LRSPGD (reference sequence). The CDR3 spells CTCSAGTGNQDTQYF. Partial CDR3 DNA: TGCACCTGCAGTGCCGGGACAGGGAACCAAGAC.

Turning to this clone: Germline and genes here are mouse. Other DNA sequences in this specimen translate into the identical CDR3. Incomplete CDR3 DNA: TGTGCCACGACTGGGGGAAACACCGGG. Encoded protein: CATTGGNTG. The complete CDR3 sequence is CATTGGNTGQLYF. This sequence joins TRBV19 and TRBJ2-2; 9 nucleotides align to TRBD2. The read finishes 4 residues shy of the CDR3 end, and the germline J gene is used to complete it. The germline V gene encodes CDR1 FNHDT and CDR2 SITEND (reference sequence). Losses at the gene ends were 9 bases for V and 1 base for J; bases not matched to a gene: 1. The length of the CDR3 is 13 residues.

Points on this clone: The gene names here belong to mouse. The read gets to within 4 residues of the CDR3 end, and the germline J gene fills in the rest. This rearrangement joins TRBV1 to TRBJ2-2; D possibly corresponds to TRBD1 (6 bases). Germline V gene data show CDR1 as NSQYPW and CDR2 as LRSPGD (reference sequence). The V end was cut by 2 bases, the J end by 1 base, with 8 bases between. This CDR3 is built from 15 residues. CDR3 sequence: CTCSASDRNTGQLYF. The sequenced CDR3 bases are TGCACCTGCAGTGCATCGGACAGAAACACCGGG.

Concerning this clone itself: The listed genes are named as in mouse. The read ends 4 residues shy of where the CDR3 ends; the end is completed using the germline J gene. This chain links TRBV13-3 with TRBJ2-5; D is undetermined. CDR1 is NNHDY and CDR2 is SYVADS in the germline V gene. The CDR3 has 12 amino acids. The CDR3 loop is CASSAQKDTQYF. The sequenced CDR3 bases are TGTGCCAGCAGTGCCCAGAAAGAC.

Points on this clone: Mouse gene names apply. The read halts 4 residues ahead of the CDR3 end, with the missing end drawn from the germline J gene. Other DNA sequences within the sample encode an identical CDR3. The chain links TRBV5 to TRBJ2-1; TRBD2 is a possible D gene (6 bases). Germline V gene data show CDR1 as LGHNA and CDR2 as YNLKQL (reference sequence). V was cut by 2 bases and J by 2 bases, with 7 bases left in between. The CDR3 has 14 residues. The DNA read from the CDR3 is TGTGCCAGCAGCCAAACTGGGCACTATGCT. Translated: CASSQTGHYA. The CDR3 in its entirety is CASSQTGHYAEQFF.

This clone has just a few counts. Gene names are mouse gene names. Sequencing ends 3 residues short of the CDR3 end; the germline J gene provides the rest. The V call is TRBV1, the J call TRBJ1-6; TRBD1 is a possible D gene (6 bases). TRBJ1-6 is identified as an open reading frame with a role that is uncertain. There are 16 residues in the CDR3. Germline lookup yields CDR1 NSQYPW and CDR2 LRSPGD (reference sequence). The V and J ends lost 0 bases and 5 bases respectively, with 11 bases between them. The CDR3 here is CTCSADGGQNNSPLYF. The sequenced part of the CDR3 DNA is TGCACCTGCAGTGCAGATGGGGGGCAAAATAATTCGCCC.

To note about this clone: These gene names are mouse names. The DNA ends 4 residues before the CDR3 does, and the rest of the CDR3 is filled in from the germline J gene. This chain connects TRBV17 to TRBJ2-1; 13 bases agree with TRBD2. Trimming at V came to 5 bases and at J to 1 base, leaving 8 bases not matched to a gene. CDR3 length: 18 residues. Germline V gene lookup returns CDR1 MNHDT and CDR2 YYDKIL. This CDR3 is CASSQIRDWGGNYAEQFF. The CDR3 bases that were read are TGTGCTAGCAGTCAAATCCGGGACTGGGGGGGGAACTATGCT. Filled out from reference TRBV17 and TRBJ2-1, the complete variable domain reads DTTVKQNPRYKLARVGKPVNLICSQTMNHDTMYWYQKKPNQAPKLLLFYYDKILNREADTFEKFQSSRPNNSFCSLYIGSAGLEYSAMYLCASSQIRDWGGNYAEQFFGPGTRLTVL.

In the case of this clone: The genes are named according to mouse. The CDR3 goes on 4 residues after the read ends, and that part is filled in from the germline J gene. The rearrangement uses TRBV5 and TRBJ2-3, with D hard to call. Trimming pared 1 base from V and 0 bases from J, leaving 8 bases between. The length of the CDR3 is 15 residues. Per the germline V gene, CDR1 is LGHNA and CDR2 is YNLKQL (reference sequence). The CDR3 spells CASSQVQSSAETLYF. The covered CDR3 bases are TGTGCCAGCAGCCAAGTGCAGTCTAGTGCAGAA.

Concerning this clone itself: The gene names given are mouse names. The CDR3 end lies 4 residues beyond the end of the read and is filled in from the germline J gene. The chain joins TRBV17 to TRBJ1-1; D is ambiguous. The V end was cut by 1 base, the J end by 1 base, with 4 bases between. The CDR3 loop spans 13 amino acids. Germline CDR1 MNHDT, CDR2 YYDKIL. The DNA read from the CDR3 is TGTGCTAGCAGTAGAGTCAAAAACACA. This gives the protein CASSRVKNT. The entire CDR3 reads CASSRVKNTEVFF.

About this clone: Gene labels here are mouse ones. The read ends 4 residues before the CDR3 terminus; that terminus is restored from the germline J gene. V and J are TRBV19 and TRBJ2-3; D not certain. In germline, CDR1 is FNHDT, CDR2 SITEND (reference sequence). The CDR3 length is 14 residues. V was trimmed by 4 bases and J by 0 bases, leaving 9 bases between them. Partial CDR3 DNA: TGTGCCAGCAGTTCCAGATCTAGTGCAGAA. Translating it yields CASSSRSSAE. The complete CDR3 protein is CASSSRSSAETLYF.